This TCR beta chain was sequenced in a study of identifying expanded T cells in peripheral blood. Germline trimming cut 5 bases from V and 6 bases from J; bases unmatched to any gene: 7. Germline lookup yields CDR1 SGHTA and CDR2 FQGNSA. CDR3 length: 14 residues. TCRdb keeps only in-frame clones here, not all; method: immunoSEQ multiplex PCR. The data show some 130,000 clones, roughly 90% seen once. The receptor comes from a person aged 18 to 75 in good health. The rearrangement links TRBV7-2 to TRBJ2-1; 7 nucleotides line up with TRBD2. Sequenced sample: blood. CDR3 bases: TGTGCCAGCAGCCTACCGGGACTACTCAATGAGCAGTTCTTC. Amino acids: CASSLPGLLNEQFF.